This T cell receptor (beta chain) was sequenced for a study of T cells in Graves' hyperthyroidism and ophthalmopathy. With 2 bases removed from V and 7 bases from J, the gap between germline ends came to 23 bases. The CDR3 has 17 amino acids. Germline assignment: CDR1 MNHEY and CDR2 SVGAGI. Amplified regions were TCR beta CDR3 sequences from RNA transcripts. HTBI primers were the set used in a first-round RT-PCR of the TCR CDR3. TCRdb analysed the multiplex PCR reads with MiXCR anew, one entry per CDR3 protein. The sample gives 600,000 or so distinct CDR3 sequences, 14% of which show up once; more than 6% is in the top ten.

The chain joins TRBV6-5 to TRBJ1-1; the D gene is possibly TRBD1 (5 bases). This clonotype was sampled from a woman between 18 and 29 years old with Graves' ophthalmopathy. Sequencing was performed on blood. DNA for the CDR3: TGTGCCAGCAGTTACAGTACCTGGGACCCCCAAGTCAGTGAAGCTTTCTTT. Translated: CASSYSTWDPQVSEAFF.